This T cell receptor (beta chain) was obtained from a study of radiotherapy plus CTLA-4 blockade in lung cancer. Findings of the study overall: The study found tumor-derived TCR clones expanded in blood after radiotherapy plus ipilimumab.

To note about this clone: Its antigen is still unknown.

Sequenced by immunoSEQ multiplex PCR; TCRdb stores in-frame clones only, minus some. The sample lists around 71,000 clones, around 69% occurring once. Germline V gives CDR1 SGHNT, CDR2 YYREEE (reference sequence). There are 14 residues in the CDR3. V lost 6 bases to trimming and J lost 5 bases, with 17 bases between them. This chain uses TRBV5-4 with TRBJ2-5; D possibly corresponds to TRBD2 (7 bases). This TCR was recovered from a human donor with non-small cell lung cancer whose response to radiotherapy plus ipilimumab could not be evaluated. Some clones in this sample may be carry-over from other donors' samples. Sequenced material: peripheral blood, taken from a patient treated with radiotherapy plus ipilimumab. CDR3 nucleotide sequence: TGTGCCAGCACCCAAACCGGGGGGCGGGAGACCCAGTACTTC. Protein: CASTQTGGRETQYF.